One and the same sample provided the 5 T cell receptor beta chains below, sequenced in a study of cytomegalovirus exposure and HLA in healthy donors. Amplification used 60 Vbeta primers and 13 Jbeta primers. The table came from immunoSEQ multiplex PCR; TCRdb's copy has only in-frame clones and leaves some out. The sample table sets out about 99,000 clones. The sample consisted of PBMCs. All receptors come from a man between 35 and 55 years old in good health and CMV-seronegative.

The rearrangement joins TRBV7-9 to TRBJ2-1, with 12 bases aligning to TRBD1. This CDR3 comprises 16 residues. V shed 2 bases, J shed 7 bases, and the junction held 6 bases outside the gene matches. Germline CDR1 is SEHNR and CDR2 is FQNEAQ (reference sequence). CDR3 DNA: TGTGCCAGCAGCTTAAAGGGACAGGGGGCGCTTAATGAGCAGTTCTTC. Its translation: CASSLKGQGALNEQFF.

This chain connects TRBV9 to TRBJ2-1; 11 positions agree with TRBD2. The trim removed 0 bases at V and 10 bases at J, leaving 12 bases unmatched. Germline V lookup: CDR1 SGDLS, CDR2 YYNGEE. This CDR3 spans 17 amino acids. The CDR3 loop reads CASSVATSGGPFSEQFF. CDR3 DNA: TGTGCCAGCAGCGTAGCTACTAGCGGGGGCCCTTTCAGCGAGCAGTTCTTC.

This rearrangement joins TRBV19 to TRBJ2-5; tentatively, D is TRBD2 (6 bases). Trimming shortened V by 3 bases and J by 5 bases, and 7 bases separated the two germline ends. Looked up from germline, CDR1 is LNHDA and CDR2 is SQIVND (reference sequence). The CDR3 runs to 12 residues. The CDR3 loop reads CASSIGGETQYF. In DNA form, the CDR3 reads TGTGCCAGTAGTATTGGGGGGGAGACCCAGTACTTC. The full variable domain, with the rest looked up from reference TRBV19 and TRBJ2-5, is DGGITQSPKYLFRKEGQNVTLSCEQNLNHDAMYWYRQDPGQGLRLIYYSQIVNDFQKGDIAEGYSVSREKKESFPLTVTSAQKNPTAFYLCASSIGGETQYFGPGTRLLVL.

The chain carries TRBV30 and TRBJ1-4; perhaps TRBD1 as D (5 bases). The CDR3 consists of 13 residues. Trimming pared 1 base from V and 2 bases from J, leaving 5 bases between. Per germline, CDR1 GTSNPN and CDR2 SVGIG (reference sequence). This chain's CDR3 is CAWSGQTNEKLFF. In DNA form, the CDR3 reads TGTGCCTGGAGTGGACAGACTAATGAAAAACTGTTTTTT.

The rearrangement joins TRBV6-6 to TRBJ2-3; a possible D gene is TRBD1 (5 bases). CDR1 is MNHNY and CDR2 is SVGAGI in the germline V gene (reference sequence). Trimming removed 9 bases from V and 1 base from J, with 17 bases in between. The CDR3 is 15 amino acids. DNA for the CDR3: TGTGCCAGTCTTACCCGCCCACAGGGCACAGATACGCAGTATTTT. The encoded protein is CASLTRPQGTDTQYF.